This T cell receptor beta chain was sequenced for a study of blood T cell repertoires in COVID-19 (dated by TCRdb to 2020 to 2022). Describing the broader study: Samples covering the acute and convalescent phases of COVID-19 were provided by collaborators in the United States, Italy and Spain. Subjects who had been exposed to COVID-19, were actively infected with it, or had recovered from it provided the deeply sampled blood TCRbeta repertoires that made up the dataset. The samples were drawn from two sources: the first 160 participants of the ongoing ImmuneRACE study, and 950 to 1,500 subjects contributed by 6 global collaborators. Sample metadata almost always included a de-identified subject ID, COVID-19 status, age in years and sex. Where available, HLA class I and class II types were obtained from metadata supplied by the sample provider rather than from assay-based typing. The material from the prospective study consisted of cDNA or gDNA derived from T cells, B-cell-depleted T cells, or PBMCs. A freely available public database, intended as a resource for researchers studying the immune response to SARS-CoV-2, is where the repertoires were released.

The V and J ends are trimmed by 4 bases and 3 bases, leaving 16 bases between them. The CDR1 and CDR2 encoded by the germline V gene are SGHDN and FVKESK. The CDR3 spans 15 residues, from the cysteine through the phenylalanine. Only CDR3 DNA remains: 45 bases, in frame from the first base. TCRbeta CDR3 regions were amplified from genomic DNA using the immunoSEQ Assay, a bias-controlled multiplex PCR. On the study's bioinformatics: The number of nucleated cells in each sample was estimated by amplification of reference gene primers within the assay. Sequence reads were collapsed and filtered to measure the absolute abundance of every unique TCRbeta CDR3 rearrangement. For each sample, productive Simpson clonality was calculated as the square root of Simpson's diversity index over productive rearrangements. In its TCRdb copy, this immuneACCESS table keeps in-frame sequences only and misses some clones. Where compared with another copy, unresolved V genes explain less than half of these, and the others have no known cause. V and J calls and clone size are as listed in that table; D and trimming were resolved from the DNA. For this sample there are 150,000 to 200,000 clones; around four fifths appear just once. The ten largest clones take up around 1% of the sample.

One collaborating source in Seattle enrolled patients while the patients were actively infected and followed the patients over time throughout the course of disease. Collaborating institutions collected whole blood in K2EDTA tubes following their own protocols. Collaborator samples were shipped for TCRbeta analysis as frozen whole blood, isolated PBMCs, or DNA extracted from either sample type. Broad study findings and their caveats: The amount of clinical and demographic metadata varied by source and participant and was provided uncurated.

Points on this clone: Its antigen is unknown. Per-base qualities were not stored, and no clone one base away is much larger.

The sequence derives from a man aged 55 to 70 with COVID-19, enrolled during active disease. This chain is built from TRBV14 and TRBJ2-7; matching of 6 bases hints at TRBD2 as the D gene. Source material: peripheral blood. Here the CDR3 is given as CASSPPASVRYEQYF. The base sequence is TGTGCCAGCAGCCCCCCCGCTAGCGTTCGCTACGAGCAGTACTTC.